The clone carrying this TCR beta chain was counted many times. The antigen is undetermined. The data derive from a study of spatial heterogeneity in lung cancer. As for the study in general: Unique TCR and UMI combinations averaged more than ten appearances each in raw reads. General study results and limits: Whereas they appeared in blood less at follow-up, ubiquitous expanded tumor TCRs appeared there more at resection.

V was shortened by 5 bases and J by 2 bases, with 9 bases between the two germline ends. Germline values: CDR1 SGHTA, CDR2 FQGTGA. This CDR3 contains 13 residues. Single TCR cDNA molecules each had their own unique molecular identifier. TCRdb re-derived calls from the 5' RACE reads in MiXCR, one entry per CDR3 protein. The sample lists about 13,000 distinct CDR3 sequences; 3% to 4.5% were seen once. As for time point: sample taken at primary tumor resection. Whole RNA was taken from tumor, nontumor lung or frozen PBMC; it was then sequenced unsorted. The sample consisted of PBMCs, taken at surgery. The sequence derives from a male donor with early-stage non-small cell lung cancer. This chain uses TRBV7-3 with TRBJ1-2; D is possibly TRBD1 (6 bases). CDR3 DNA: TGTGCCAGCAGCCCTGACAGGAACTATGGCTACACCTTC. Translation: CASSPDRNYGYTF.